This record looks at one TCR beta chain sequence and its context. Its specificity is unknown. This sample stems from a study of T cell responses to AZD1222 COVID-19 vaccine. The trim removed 7 bases at V and 6 bases at J, leaving 2 bases unmatched. Germline V CDR1 and CDR2: MDHEN, SYDVKM. The CDR3 runs to 13 residues. Study-wide results and caveats: Nearly half of spike-specific TCRs reportedly go after variant regions that carry no mutations. Seropositive status at baseline applied to only five to seven AZD1222 recipients. Breadth and depth of Spike-specific TCRs rose after two AZD1222 doses.

Generated by immunoSEQ multiplex PCR, the TCRdb table keeps only in-frame clones and is missing some. The sample has 100,000 to 150,000 clones; approximately 90% are singletons. Pooling covered second doses at about 4 or about 12 weeks. V gene TRBV28 combines with J gene TRBJ2-2, with 10 bases identical to TRBD1. Material: peripheral blood, obtained 28 days after the second AZD1222 dose. This TCR was sampled from an adult who received the AZD1222 COVID-19 vaccine. The CDR3 bases are TGTGCCAGCACTGGACAGGGGGCCGGGGAGCTGTTTTTT. This sequence encodes CASTGQGAGELFF.